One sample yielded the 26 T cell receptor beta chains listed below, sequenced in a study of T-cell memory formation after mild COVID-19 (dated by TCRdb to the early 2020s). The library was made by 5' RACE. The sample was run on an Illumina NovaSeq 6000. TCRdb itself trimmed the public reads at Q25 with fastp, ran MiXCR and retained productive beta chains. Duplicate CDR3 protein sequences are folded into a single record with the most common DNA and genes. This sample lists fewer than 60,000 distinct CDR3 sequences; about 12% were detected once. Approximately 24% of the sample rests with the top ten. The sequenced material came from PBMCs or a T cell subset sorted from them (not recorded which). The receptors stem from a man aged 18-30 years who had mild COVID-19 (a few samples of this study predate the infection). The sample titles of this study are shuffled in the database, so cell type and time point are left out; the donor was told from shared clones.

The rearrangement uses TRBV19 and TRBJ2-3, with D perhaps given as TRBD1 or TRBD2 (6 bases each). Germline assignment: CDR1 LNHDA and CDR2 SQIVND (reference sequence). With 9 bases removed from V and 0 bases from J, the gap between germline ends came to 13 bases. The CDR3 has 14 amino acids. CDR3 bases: TGTGCCAGCGGGGGCTTAACTAGCACAGATACGCAGTATTTT. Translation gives CASGGLTSTDTQYF.

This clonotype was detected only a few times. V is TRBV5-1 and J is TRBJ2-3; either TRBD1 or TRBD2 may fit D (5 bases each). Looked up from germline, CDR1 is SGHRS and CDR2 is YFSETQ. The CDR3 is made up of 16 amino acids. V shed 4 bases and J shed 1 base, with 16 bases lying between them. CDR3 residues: CASSPPRQGGTDTQYF. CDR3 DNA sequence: TGCGCCAGCAGCCCCCCCCGGCAGGGAGGCACAGATACGCAGTATTTT. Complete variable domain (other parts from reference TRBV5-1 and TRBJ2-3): KAGVTQTPRYLIKTRGQQVTLSCSPISGHRSVSWYQQTPGQGLQFLFEYFSETQRNKGNFPGRFSGRQFSNSRSEMNVSTLELGDSALYLCASSPPRQGGTDTQYFGPGTRLTVL.

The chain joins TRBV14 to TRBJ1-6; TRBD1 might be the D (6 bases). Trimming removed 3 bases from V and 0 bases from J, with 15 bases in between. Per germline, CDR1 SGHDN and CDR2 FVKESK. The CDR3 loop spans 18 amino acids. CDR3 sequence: CASSHRRPGDSYNSPLHF. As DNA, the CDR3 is TGTGCCAGCAGCCACAGAAGACCAGGGGACTCCTATAATTCACCCCTCCACTTT.

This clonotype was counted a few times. The DNA for the CDR3 is TGTGCCAGCAGCCCCCGATGGGAGGGCGGAGGCTACACCTTC. Encoded protein: CASSPRWEGGGYTF. The chain carries TRBV7-2 and TRBJ1-2; D remains unclear. There are 14 residues in the CDR3. The V end was cut by 5 bases, the J end by 8 bases, with 18 bases between. The germline V gene has CDR1 SGHTA and CDR2 FQGNSA.

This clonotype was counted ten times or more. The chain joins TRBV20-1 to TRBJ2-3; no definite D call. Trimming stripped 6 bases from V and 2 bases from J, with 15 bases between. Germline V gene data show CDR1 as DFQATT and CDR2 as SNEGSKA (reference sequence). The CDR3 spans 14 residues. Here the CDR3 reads CSAARAVITDTQYF. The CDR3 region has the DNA TGCAGTGCCGCTAGGGCGGTAATCACAGATACGCAGTATTTT.

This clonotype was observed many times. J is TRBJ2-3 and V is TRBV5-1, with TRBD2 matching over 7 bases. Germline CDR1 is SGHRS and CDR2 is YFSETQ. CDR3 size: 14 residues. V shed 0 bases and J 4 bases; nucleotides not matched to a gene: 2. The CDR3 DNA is TGCGCCAGCAGCTTGGCTCGGGGGGCAGATACGCAGTATTTT. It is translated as CASSLARGADTQYF.

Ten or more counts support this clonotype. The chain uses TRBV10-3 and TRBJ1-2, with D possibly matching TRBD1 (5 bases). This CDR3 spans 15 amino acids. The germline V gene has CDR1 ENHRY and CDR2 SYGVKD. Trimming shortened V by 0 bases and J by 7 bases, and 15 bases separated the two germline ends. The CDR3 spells CAISESLWQGGGYTF. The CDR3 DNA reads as TGTGCCATCAGTGAGTCATTGTGGCAGGGCGGTGGCTACACCTTC.

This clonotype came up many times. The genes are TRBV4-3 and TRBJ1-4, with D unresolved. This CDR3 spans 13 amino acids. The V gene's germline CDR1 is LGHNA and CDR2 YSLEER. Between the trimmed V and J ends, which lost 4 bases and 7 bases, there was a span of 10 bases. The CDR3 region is CASSRLGLEKLFF. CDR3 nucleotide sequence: TGCGCCAGCAGCCGGCTCGGGCTTGAAAAACTGTTTTTT.

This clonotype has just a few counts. DNA for the CDR3: TGTGCCAGCAGTTTGCCGGGGAGGGTTGAGCAGTTCTTC. Its translation: CASSLPGRVEQFF. The chain couples TRBV28 to TRBJ2-1, with 7 bases aligning to TRBD2. The CDR3 is 13 residues long. The V segment lost 3 bases and the J segment 9 bases; nucleotides outside the gene matches: 5. CDR1 is MDHEN and CDR2 is SYDVKM in the germline V gene.

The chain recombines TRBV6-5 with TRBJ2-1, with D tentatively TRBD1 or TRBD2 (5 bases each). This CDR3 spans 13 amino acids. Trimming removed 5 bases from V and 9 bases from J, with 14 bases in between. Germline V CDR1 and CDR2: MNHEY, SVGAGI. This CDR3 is CASSLQIGAEQFF. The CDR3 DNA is TGTGCCAGCAGTCTCCAAATCGGGGCTGAGCAGTTCTTC.

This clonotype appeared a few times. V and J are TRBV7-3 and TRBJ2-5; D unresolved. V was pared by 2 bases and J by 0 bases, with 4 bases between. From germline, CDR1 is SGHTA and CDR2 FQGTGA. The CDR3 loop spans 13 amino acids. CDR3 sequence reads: CASSLLYQETQYF. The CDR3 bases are TGTGCCAGCAGCTTACTTTACCAAGAGACCCAGTACTTC.

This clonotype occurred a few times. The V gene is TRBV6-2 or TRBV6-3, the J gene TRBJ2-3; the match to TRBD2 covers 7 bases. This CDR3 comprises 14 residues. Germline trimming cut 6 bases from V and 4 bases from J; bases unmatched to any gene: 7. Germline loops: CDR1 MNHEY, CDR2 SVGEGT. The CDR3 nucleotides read TGTGCCAGCAGAGACGGACTAGGGCCAGATACGCAGTATTTT. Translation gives CASRDGLGPDTQYF.

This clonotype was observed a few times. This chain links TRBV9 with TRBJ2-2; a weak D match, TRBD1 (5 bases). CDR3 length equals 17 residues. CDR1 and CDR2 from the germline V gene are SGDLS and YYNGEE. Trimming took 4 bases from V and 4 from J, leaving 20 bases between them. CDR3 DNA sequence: TGTGCCAGCAGCCCTCGAGTTCGCAGGGCGTCCACCGGGGAGCTGTTTTTT. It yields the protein CASSPRVRRASTGELFF.

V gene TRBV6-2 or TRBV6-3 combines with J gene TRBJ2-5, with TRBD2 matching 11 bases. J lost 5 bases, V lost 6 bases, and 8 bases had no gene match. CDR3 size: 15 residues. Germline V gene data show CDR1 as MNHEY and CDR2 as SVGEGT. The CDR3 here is CASRPWASGGETQYF. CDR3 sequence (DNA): TGTGCCAGCAGACCCTGGGCTAGCGGGGGGGAGACCCAGTACTTC.

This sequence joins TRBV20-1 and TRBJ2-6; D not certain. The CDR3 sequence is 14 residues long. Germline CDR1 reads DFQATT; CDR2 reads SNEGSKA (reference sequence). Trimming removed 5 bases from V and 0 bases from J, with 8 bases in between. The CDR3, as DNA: TGCAGTGCTTCTGTTTACTCTGGGGCCAACGTCCTGACTTTC. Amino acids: CSASVYSGANVLTF.

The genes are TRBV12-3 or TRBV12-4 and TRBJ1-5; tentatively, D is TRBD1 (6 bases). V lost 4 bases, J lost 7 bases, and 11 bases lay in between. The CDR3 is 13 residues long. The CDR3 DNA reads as TGTGCCAGCAGTTACAGGGAGGGGCAGCCCCAGCATTTT. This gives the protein CASSYREGQPQHF.

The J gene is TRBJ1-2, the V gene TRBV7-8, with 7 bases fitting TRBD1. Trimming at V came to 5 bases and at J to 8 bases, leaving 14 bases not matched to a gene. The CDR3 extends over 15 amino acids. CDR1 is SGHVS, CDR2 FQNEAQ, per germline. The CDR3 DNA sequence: TGTGCCAGCAGCACCGGGACAGAGATCTATGGCGGCTACACCTTC. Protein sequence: CASSTGTEIYGGYTF. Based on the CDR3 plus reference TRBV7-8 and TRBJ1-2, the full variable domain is GAGVSQSPRYKVAKRGQDVALRCDPISGHVSLFWYQQALGQGPEFLTYFQNEAQLDKSGLPSDRFFAERPEGSVSTLKIQRTQQEDSAVYLCASSTGTEIYGGYTFGSGTRLTVV.

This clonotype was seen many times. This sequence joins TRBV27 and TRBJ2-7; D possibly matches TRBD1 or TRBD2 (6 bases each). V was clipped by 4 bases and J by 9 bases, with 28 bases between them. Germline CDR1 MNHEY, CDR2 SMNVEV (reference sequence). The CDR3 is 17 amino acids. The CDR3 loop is CASSSLVGGYHTTRQYF. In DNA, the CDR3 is TGTGCCAGCAGTTCTTTGGTGGGGGGCTACCATACCACCCGGCAGTACTTC.

The CDR3 region is CSARLPPGAPAPGSSGGSDEQFF. CDR3 DNA sequence: TGCAGTGCTCGACTCCCCCCTGGCGCACCCGCACCCGGTTCTAGCGGGGGGTCTGATGAGCAGTTCTTC. This chain connects TRBV20-1 to TRBJ2-1, with 11 positions matching TRBD2. With 5 bases clipped from V and 8 bases from J, the junction kept 35 bases outside the gene matches. The CDR3 runs 23 residues. CDR1 is DFQATT and CDR2 is SNEGSKA in the germline V gene (reference sequence).

Here the CDR3 reads CASSLGQGSNTEAFF. CDR3 DNA sequence: TGTGCCAGCAGTTTAGGACAGGGCTCCAACACTGAAGCTTTCTTT. The rearrangement links TRBV12-3 or TRBV12-4 to TRBJ1-1; 7 positions match TRBD1. The CDR3 has 15 residues. After removal of 1 base from V and 2 bases from J, the junction contained 4 bases not matched to a gene.

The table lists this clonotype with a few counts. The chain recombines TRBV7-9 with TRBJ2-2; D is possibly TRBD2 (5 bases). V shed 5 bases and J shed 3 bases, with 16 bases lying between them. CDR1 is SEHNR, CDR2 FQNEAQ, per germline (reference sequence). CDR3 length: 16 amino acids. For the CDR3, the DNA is TGTGCCAGCAGCCCCAAGGGCCTGCGGGACACCGGGGAGCTGTTTTTT. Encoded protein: CASSPKGLRDTGELFF. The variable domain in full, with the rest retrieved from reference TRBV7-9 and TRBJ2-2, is DTGVSQNPRHKITKRGQNVTFRCDPISEHNRLYWYRQTLGQGPEFLTYFQNEAQLEKSRLLSDRFSAERPKGSFSTLEIQRTEQGDSAMYLCASSPKGLRDTGELFFGEGSRLTVL.

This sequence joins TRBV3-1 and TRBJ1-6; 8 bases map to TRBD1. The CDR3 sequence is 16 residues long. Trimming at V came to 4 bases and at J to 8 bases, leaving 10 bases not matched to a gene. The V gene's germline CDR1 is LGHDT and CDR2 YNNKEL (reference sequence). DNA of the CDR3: TGTGCCAGCAGCCGAAAATTACAGGGGGTCGATTCACCCCTCCACTTT. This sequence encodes CASSRKLQGVDSPLHF.

In nucleotides, the CDR3 is TGTGCCAGCTCACAGGGCAATCGGAAACTGTTTTTT. Protein sequence: CASSQGNRKLFF. This chain connects TRBV18 to TRBJ1-4; D gene unclear. The CDR3 is 12 residues long. The germline gives CDR1 KGHSH, CDR2 LQKENI. The V gene lost 4 bases and the J gene lost 11 bases, with 11 bases spanning the gap.

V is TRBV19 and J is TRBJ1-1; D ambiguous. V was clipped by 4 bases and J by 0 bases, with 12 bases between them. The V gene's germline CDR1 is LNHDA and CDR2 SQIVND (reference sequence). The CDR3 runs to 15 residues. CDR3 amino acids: CASSNRNSLNTEAFF. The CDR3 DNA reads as TGTGCCAGTAGTAATAGGAACAGTTTGAACACTGAAGCTTTCTTT.

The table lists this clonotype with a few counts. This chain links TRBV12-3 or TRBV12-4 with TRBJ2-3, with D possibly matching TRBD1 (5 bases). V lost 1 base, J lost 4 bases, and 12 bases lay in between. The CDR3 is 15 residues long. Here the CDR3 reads CASSLGQGWSDTQYF. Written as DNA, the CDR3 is TGTGCCAGCAGTTTAGGGCAGGGTTGGTCAGATACGCAGTATTTT.

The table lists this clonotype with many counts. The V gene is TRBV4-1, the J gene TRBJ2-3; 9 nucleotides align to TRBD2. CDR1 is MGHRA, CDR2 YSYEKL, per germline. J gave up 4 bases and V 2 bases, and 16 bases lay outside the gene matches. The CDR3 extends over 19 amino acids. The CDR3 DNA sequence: TGCGCCAGCAGCCAACCAGGGAGAAGAGGAGCGGGGGGTTCAGATACGCAGTATTTT. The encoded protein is CASSQPGRRGAGGSDTQYF.